These 7 T cell receptor beta chains came from one sample sequenced in a study of sequential checkpoint blockade in melanoma. The method was immunoSEQ multiplex PCR; TCRdb's version includes in-frame clones alone and lacks a portion of them. The table records some 9,100 clones, around 73% of them present only once. Treatment defined: randomized to nivolumab then ipilimumab (arm A) or the reverse (arm B). The sequenced sample was CD8+ T cells sorted from blood (inferred from file names), obtained from a patient given nivolumab and ipilimumab in sequence. Every receptor here comes from a human donor with melanoma.

This clone was seen more than once but under ten times. V is TRBV6-4 and J is TRBJ2-1, with a weak D call TRBD2 (6 bases). The CDR3 sequence is 12 residues long. Germline values: CDR1 MRHNA, CDR2 SNTAGT. Trimming stripped 8 bases from V and 7 bases from J, with 12 bases between. CDR3: CASGRGTNEQFF. DNA of the CDR3: TGTGCCAGCGGGCGCGGGACGAATGAGCAGTTCTTC.

The gene calls are TRBV2 and TRBJ1-4, with 7 bases aligning to TRBD1. Germline V gives CDR1 SNHLY, CDR2 FYNNEI. The V segment lost 5 bases and the J segment 2 bases; nucleotides outside the gene matches: 5. The CDR3 loop spans 15 amino acids. CDR3 bases: TGTGCCAGCAGTCCAGGGGACAGTACTAATGAAAAACTGTTTTTT. It yields the protein CASSPGDSTNEKLFF.

This rearrangement joins TRBV6-4 to TRBJ2-1; D possibly corresponds to TRBD1 (6 bases). Trimming stripped 4 bases from V and 5 bases from J, with 9 bases between. The CDR3 runs to 13 residues. Germline V gene sequence: CDR1 MRHNA, CDR2 SNTAGT. CDR3 sequence: CASSGRDNNEQFF. CDR3 DNA: TGTGCCAGCAGTGGCCGGGACAACAATGAGCAGTTCTTC.

V usage is TRBV27 and J usage is TRBJ2-1, with D maybe TRBD1 (6 bases). CDR3 length: 15 residues. Trimming cost V 4 bases and J 6 bases, with 16 bases left between them. Germline CDR1 MNHEY, CDR2 SMNVEV (reference sequence). The chain's CDR3 is CASSSPNSRGNEQFF. CDR3 nucleotide sequence: TGTGCCAGCAGTTCCCCCAACAGCAGGGGCAATGAGCAGTTCTTC.

The genes are TRBV6-1 and TRBJ2-7; the D is unclear. Germline values: CDR1 MNHNS, CDR2 SASEGT. The germline V and J ends were trimmed by 7 bases and 3 bases, with 7 bases remaining between them. CDR3 length: 11 residues. The CDR3 sequence is CASKLGYEQYV. The CDR3 coding sequence is TGTGCCAGCAAACTGGGCTACGAGCAGTACGTC.

This clone is termed medium-sized. The chain joins TRBV9 to TRBJ1-3; D remains ambiguous. This CDR3 region has 16 residues. V was shortened by 0 bases and J by 3 bases, with 13 bases between the two germline ends. Germline CDR1 SGDLS, CDR2 YYNGEE. This CDR3 reads CASSVARGGNGNTIYF. Here the CDR3 DNA reads TGTGCCAGCAGCGTAGCTCGCGGAGGGAATGGAAACACCATATATTTT.

The V call is TRBV6-5, the J call TRBJ2-2; TRBD2 might be the D (6 bases). Germline CDR1 MNHEY, CDR2 SVGAGI. The CDR3 consists of 16 residues. V lost 0 bases and J 5 bases, leaving 13 bases between the germline ends. CDR3 protein: CASSYSSGVRTGELFF. CDR3 nucleotide sequence: TGTGCCAGCAGTTACTCTTCGGGGGTGAGAACCGGGGAGCTGTTTTTT.